A single T cell receptor beta chain is shown here with its context. Its antigen is not known. The data originate from a study of T cells expressing NK-cell markers. Study details: Sorted T-cell subsets CD3+CD56+NKG2C+, CD3+CD56+NKG2C- and CD3+CD56-NKG2C+ were TCR beta-sequenced. There were seven HCMV-seropositive donors and one seronegative donor among the eight sequenced. Broader study findings: Expanded NKG2C+ T cell clones had unclear HCMV specificity. In several donors, dominant clonotypes made up roughly 25-60.1% of CD3+CD56-NKG2C+ cells.

This CDR3 region has 15 residues. The germline V gene has CDR1 MNHNS and CDR2 SASEGT. For each CDR3 protein, TCRdb gives one entry from its re-call of the 5' RACE reads, without DNA. The sample is made up of roughly 350,000 distinct CDR3 sequences, and the top ten hold about 5.2% of it. The source material was blood T cells: a sorted CD56 or NKG2C T cell subset, CD4+ or CD8+ T cells, or bulk PBMC T cells (not recorded which). This TCR came from a man aged 18-70 years in good health. The V call is TRBV6-1, the J call TRBJ2-3; without DNA, the TCRdb call of TRBD2 cannot be checked. This CDR3 is CASRQRGLNTDTQYF.